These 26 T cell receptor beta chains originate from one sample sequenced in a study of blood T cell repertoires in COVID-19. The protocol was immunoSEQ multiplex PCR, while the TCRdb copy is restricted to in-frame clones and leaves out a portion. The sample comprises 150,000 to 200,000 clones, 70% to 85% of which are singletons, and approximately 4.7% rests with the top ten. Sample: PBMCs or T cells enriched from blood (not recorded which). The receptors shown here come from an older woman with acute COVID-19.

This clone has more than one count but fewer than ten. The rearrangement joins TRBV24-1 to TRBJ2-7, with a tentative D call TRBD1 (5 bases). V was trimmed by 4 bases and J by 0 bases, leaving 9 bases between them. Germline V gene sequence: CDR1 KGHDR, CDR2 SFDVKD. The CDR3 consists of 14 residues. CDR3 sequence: CATSEYRSSYEQYV. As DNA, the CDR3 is TGTGCCACCAGTGAATACAGGAGCTCCTACGAGCAGTACGTC.

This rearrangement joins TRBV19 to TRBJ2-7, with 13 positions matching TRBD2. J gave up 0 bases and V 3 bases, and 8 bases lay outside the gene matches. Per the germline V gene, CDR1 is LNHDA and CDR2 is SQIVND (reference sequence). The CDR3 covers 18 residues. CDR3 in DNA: TGTGCCAGTAGTATCGGGGGGACTAGCGGGGCTTCCTCCTACGAGCAGTACTTC. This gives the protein CASSIGGTSGASSYEQYF.

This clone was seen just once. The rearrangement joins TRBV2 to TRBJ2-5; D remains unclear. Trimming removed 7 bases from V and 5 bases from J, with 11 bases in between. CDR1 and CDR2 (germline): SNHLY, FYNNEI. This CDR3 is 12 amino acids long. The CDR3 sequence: CASTRSRETQYF. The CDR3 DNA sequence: TGTGCCAGCACCCGGTCCCGGGAGACCCAGTACTTC.

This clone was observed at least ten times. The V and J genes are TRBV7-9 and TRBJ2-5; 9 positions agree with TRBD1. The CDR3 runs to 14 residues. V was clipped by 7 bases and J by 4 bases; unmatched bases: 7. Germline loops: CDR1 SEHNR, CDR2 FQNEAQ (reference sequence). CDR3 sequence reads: CASTPGTGRETQYF. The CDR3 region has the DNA TGTGCCAGCACGCCGGGGACAGGGCGAGAGACCCAGTACTTC. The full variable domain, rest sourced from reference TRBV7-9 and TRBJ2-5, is DTGVSQNPRHKITKRGQNVTFRCDPISEHNRLYWYRQTLGQGPEFLTYFQNEAQLEKSRLLSDRFSAERPKGSFSTLEIQRTEQGDSAMYLCASTPGTGRETQYFGPGTRLLVL.

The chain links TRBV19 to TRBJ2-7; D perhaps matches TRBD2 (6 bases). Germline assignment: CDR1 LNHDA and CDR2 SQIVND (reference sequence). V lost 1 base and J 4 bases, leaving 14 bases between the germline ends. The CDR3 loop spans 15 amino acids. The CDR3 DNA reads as TGTGCCAGTAGTATAGGCGGGAACAGCTATTACGAGCAGTACGTC. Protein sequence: CASSIGGNSYYEQYV.

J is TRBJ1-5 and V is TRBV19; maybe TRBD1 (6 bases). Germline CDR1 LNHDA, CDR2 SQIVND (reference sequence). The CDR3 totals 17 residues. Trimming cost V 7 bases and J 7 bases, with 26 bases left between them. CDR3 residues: CASNPTGSEVLSQPQHF. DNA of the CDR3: TGTGCCAGTAACCCCACAGGGTCAGAGGTTTTGTCGCAGCCCCAGCATTTT.

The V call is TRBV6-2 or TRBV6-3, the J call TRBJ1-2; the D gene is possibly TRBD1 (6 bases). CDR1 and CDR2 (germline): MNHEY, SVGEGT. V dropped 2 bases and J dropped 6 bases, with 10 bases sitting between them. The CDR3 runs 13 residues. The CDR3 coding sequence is TGTGCCAGCAGTTACCCAACAGGGAATGGCTACACCTTC. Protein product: CASSYPTGNGYTF.

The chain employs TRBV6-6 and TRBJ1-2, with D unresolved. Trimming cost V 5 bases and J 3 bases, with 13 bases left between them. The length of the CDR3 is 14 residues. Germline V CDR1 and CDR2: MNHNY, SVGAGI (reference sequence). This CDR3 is CASSAQPADYGYTF. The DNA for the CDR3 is TGTGCCAGCAGTGCACAGCCCGCTGACTATGGCTACACCTTC.

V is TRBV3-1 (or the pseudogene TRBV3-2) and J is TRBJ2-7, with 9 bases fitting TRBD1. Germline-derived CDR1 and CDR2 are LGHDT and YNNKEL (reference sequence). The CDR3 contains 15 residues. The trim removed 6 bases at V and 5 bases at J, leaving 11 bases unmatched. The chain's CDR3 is CASSLLRTGVNEQYF. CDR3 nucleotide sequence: TGTGCCAGCAGTCTGCTTCGGACAGGGGTAAACGAGCAGTACTTC.

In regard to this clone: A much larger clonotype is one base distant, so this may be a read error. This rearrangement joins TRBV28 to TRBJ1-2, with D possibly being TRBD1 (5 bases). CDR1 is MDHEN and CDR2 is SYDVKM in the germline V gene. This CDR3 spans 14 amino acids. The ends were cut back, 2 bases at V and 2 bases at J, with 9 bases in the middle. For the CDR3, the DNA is TGTGCCAGCAGTTTACAGGGTGGGAACTATGGCTACACCTTC. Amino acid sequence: CASSLQGGNYGYTF.

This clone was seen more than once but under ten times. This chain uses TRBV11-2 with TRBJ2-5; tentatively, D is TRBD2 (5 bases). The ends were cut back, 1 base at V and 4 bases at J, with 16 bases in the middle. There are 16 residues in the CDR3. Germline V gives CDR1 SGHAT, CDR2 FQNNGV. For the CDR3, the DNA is TGTGCCAGCAGCTTAGGCGGACTCACCCGGGGAGAGACCCAGTACTTC. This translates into CASSLGGLTRGETQYF.

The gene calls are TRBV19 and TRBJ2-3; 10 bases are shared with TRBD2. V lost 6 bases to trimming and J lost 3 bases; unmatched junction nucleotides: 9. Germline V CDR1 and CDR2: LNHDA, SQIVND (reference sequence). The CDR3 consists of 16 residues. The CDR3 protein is CASSRFSGRQTDTQYF. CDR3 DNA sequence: TGTGCCAGTAGCCGCTTTAGCGGGAGGCAAACAGATACGCAGTATTTT.

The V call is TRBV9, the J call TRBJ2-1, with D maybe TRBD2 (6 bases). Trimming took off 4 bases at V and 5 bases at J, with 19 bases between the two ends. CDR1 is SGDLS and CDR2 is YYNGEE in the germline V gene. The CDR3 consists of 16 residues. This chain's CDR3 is CASSKGDFRENNEQFF. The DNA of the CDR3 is TGTGCCAGCAGCAAAGGGGACTTCAGAGAAAACAATGAGCAGTTCTTC.

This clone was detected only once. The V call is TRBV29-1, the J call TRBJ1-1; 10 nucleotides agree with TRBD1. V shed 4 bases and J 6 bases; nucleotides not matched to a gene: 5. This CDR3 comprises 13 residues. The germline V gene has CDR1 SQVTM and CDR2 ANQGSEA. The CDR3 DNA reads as TGCAGCGTTGTGGGACAGGGGATTTCTGAAGCTTTCTTT. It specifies CSVVGQGISEAFF.

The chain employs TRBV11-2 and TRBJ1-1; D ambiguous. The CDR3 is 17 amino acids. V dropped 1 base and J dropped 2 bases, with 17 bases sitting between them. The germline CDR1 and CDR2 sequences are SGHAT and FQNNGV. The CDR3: CASSLGLLSSINTEAFF. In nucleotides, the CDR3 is TGTGCCAGCAGCTTAGGATTGCTCTCGAGCATTAACACTGAAGCTTTCTTT. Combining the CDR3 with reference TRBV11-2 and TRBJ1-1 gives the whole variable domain EAGVAQSPRYKIIEKRQSVAFWCNPISGHATLYWYQQILGQGPKLLIQFQNNGVVDDSQLPKDRFSAERLKGVDSTLKIQPAKLEDSAVYLCASSLGLLSSINTEAFFGQGTRLTVV.

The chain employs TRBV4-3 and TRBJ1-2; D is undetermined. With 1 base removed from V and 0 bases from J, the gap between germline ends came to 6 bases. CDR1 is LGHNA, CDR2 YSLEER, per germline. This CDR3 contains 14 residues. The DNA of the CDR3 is TGCGCCAGCAGCCAAGTCGTAGCTAACTATGGCTACACCTTC. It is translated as CASSQVVANYGYTF.

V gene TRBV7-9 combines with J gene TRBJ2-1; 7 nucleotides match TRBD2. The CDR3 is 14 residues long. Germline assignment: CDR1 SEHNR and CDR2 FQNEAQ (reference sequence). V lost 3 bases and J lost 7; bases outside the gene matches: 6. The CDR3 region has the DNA TGTGCCAGCAGCTTCGGCGGGAGAGGGAATGAGCAGTTCTTC. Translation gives CASSFGGRGNEQFF.

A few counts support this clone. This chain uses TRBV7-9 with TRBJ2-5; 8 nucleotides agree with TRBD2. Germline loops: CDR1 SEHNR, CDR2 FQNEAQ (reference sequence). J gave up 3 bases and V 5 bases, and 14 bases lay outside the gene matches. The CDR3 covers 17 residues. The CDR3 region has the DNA TGTGCCAGCAGCCCCCGGGGGGGGATGGAGGCAAAAGAGACCCAGTACTTC. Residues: CASSPRGGMEAKETQYF.

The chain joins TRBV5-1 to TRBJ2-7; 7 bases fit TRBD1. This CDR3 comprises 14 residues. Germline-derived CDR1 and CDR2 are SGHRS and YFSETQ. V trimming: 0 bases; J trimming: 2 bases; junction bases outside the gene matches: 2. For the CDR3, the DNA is TGCGCCAGCAGCTTGGGTACAGGGGCCTACGAGCAGTACGTC. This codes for CASSLGTGAYEQYV.

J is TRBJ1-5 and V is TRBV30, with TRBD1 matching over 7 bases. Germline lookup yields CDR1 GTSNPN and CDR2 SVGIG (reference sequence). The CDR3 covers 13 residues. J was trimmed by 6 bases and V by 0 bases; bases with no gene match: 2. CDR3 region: CAWSVQGRQPQHF. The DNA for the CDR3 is TGTGCCTGGAGTGTACAGGGGCGTCAGCCCCAGCATTTT. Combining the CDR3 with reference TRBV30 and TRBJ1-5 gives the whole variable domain SQTIHQWPATLVQPVGSPLSLECTVEGTSNPNLYWYRQAAGRGLQLLFYSVGIGQISSEVPQNLSASRPQDRQFILSSKKLLLSDSGFYLCAWSVQGRQPQHFGDGTRLSIL.

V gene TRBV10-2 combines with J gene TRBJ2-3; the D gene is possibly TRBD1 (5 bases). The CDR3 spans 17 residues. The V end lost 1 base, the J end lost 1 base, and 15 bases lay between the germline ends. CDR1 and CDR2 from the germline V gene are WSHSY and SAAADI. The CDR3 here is CASSEWGSPLGTDTQYF. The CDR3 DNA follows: TGCGCCAGCAGTGAGTGGGGCAGCCCGCTGGGCACAGATACGCAGTATTTT.

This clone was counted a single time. CDR3 DNA sequence: TGCGCCAGCAGCCAAGAGTTGGCTAGCGGGAAGGCTGGGGCCAACGTCCTGACTTTC. This codes for CASSQELASGKAGANVLTF. J is TRBJ2-6 and V is TRBV4-3; 9 bases are shared with TRBD2. The germline CDR1 and CDR2 sequences are LGHNA and YSLEER. J lost 2 bases, V lost 0 bases, and 8 bases had no gene match. The CDR3 has 19 amino acids.

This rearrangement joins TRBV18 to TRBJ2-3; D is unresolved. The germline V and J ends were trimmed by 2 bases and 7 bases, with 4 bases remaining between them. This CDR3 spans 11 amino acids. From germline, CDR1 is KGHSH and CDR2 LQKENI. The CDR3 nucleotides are TGTGCCAGCTCACCAGAGTATACGCAGTATTTT. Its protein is CASSPEYTQYF.

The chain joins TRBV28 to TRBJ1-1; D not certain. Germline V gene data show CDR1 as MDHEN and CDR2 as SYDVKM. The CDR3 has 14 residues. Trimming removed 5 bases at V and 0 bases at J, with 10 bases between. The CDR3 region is CASSPRSMNTEAFF. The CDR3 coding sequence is TGTGCCAGCAGTCCTAGGTCAATGAACACTGAAGCTTTCTTT. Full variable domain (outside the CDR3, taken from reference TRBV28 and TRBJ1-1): DVKVTQSSRYLVKRTGEKVFLECVQDMDHENMFWYRQDPGLGLRLIYFSYDVKMKEKGDIPEGYSVSREKKERFSLILESASTNQTSMYLCASSPRSMNTEAFFGQGTRLTVV.

Written as DNA, the CDR3 is TGTGCCAGCAGCTCGAGGGATCCAACTAATGAAAAACTGTTTTTT. Its translation is CASSSRDPTNEKLFF. The genes are TRBV9 and TRBJ1-4; no clear D gene. This CDR3 contains 15 residues. The germline CDR1 and CDR2 sequences are SGDLS and YYNGEE. Trimming shortened V by 4 bases and J by 0 bases, and 10 bases separated the two germline ends.

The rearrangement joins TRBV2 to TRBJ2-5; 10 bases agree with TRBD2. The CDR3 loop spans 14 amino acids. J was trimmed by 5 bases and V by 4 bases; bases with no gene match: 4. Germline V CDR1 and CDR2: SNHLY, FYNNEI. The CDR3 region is CASSALAGVETQYF. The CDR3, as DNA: TGTGCCAGCAGTGCCCTAGCGGGAGTCGAGACCCAGTACTTC.